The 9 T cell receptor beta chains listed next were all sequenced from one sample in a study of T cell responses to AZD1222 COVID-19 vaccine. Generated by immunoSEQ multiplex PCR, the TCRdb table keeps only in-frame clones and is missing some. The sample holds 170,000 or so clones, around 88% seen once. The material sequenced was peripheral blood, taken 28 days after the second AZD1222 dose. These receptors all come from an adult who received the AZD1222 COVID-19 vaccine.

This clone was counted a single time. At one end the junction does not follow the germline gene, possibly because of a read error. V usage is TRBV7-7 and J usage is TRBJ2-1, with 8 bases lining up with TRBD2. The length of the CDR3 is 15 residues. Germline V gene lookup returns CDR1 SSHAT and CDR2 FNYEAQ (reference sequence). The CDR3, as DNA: TGTGCTAGCAGCACATCGGGGGGGGCGGAGAATGAGCAGTTCTTC. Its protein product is CASSTSGGAENEQFF. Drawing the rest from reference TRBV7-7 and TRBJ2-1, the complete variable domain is GAGVSQSPRYKVTKRGQDVTLRCDPISSHATLYWYQQALGQGPEFLTYFNYEAQPDKSGLPSDRFSAERPEGSISTLTIQRTEQRDSAMYRCASSTSGGAENEQFFGPGTRLTVL.

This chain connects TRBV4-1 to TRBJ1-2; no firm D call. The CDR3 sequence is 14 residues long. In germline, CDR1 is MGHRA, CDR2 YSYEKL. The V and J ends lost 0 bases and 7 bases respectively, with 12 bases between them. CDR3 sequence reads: CASSQESGMGGYTF. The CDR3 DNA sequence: TGCGCCAGCAGCCAAGAATCGGGGATGGGTGGCTACACCTTC.

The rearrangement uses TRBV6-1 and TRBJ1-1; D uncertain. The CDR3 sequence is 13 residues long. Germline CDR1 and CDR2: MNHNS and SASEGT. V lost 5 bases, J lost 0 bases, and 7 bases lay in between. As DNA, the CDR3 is TGTGCCAGCAGTTATTGGCTGAACACTGAAGCTTTCTTT. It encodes CASSYWLNTEAFF.

The chain's CDR3 is CASSQEAAGGIHEQYF. Written as DNA, the CDR3 is TGCGCCAGCAGCCAAGAGGCGGCGGGGGGGATCCACGAGCAGTACTTC. J is TRBJ2-7 and V is TRBV4-1; 9 nucleotides align to TRBD2. The CDR3 spans 16 residues. Looked up from germline, CDR1 is MGHRA and CDR2 is YSYEKL. Trimming cost V 0 bases and J 5 bases; bases outside gene matches: 8.

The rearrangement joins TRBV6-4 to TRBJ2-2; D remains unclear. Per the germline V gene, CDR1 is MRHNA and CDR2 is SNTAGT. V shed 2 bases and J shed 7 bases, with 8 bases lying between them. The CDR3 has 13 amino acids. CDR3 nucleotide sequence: TGTGCCAGCAGTGACGGGTACATCGGGGAGCTGTTTTTT. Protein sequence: CASSDGYIGELFF.

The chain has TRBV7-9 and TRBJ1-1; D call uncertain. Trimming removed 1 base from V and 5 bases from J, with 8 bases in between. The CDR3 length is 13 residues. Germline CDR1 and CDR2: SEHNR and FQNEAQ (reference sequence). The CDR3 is CASSLDGGTEAFF. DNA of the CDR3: TGTGCCAGCAGCTTAGATGGTGGTACTGAAGCTTTCTTT.

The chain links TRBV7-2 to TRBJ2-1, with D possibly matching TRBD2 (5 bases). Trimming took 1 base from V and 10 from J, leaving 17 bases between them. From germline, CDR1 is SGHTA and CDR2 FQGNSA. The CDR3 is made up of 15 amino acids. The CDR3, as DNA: TGTGCCAGCAGCTTAGATGGTCTAGAGGGCGGCGAGCAGTTCTTC. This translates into CASSLDGLEGGEQFF.

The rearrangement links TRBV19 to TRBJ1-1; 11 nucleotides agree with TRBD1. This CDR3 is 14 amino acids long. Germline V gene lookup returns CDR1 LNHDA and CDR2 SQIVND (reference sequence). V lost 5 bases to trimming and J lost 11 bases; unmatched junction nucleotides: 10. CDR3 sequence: CASSLRDRGLSAFF. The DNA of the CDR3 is TGTGCCAGTAGTCTTCGGGACAGGGGGTTGAGCGCTTTCTTT.

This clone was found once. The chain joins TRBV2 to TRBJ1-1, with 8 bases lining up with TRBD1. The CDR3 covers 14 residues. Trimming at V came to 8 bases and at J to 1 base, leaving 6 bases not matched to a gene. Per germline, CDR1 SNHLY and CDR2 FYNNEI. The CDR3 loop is CASGGQATNTEAFF. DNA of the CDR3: TGTGCCAGCGGGGGACAGGCGACGAACACTGAAGCTTTCTTT.